This T cell receptor (beta chain) derives from a study of T cell responses to AZD1222 COVID-19 vaccine. Overall study findings and caveats: Spike was spanned by vaccine-associated CD4 TCRs, which were dominant at 160-218 and 743-854.

The CDR3 sequence is 15 residues long. V lost 0 bases and J 2 bases, leaving 7 bases between the germline ends. CDR1 is LGHNA and CDR2 is YSLEER in the germline V gene. About this clone: Its antigen remains unknown.

Repertoires were generated with immunoSEQ multiplex PCR, while TCRdb's copy carries only in-frame clones and drops some. The sample holds fewer than 130,000 clones, 81% seen once. The chain is built from TRBV4-3 and TRBJ1-4; tentative D call: TRBD1 (5 bases). This TCR was recovered from an adult in good health. Sequencing was performed on peripheral blood, taken on day 0 of AZD1222 vaccination. As DNA, the CDR3 is TGCGCCAGCAGCCAAGAAGGGGTTACTAATGAAAAACTGTTTTTT. Amino acid sequence: CASSQEGVTNEKLFF.